The entry below gives a single T cell receptor beta chain sequence along with its context. This sample stems from a study of cytomegalovirus exposure and HLA in healthy donors. Nominally healthy donors were sampled, though unrecorded immune exposures were likely. The CDR3 is 14 amino acids. CDR1 MGHDK and CDR2 SYGVNS come from the germline V gene. V lost 5 bases, J lost 8 bases, and 4 bases stayed unmatched. It was with 60 Vbeta and 13 Jbeta primers that the PCR ran. Produced via immunoSEQ multiplex PCR; TCRdb's table is partial and in-frame only. The table lists 110,000 or so clones, 65% to 80% of them singletons.

This receptor was taken from a male donor in good health and CMV-seronegative. The chain carries TRBV25-1 and TRBJ1-6, with 9 bases aligning to TRBD1. The sample consisted of PBMCs. For the CDR3, the DNA is TGTGCCAGCAGTCCGACAGGGGGAGATTCACCCCTCCACTTT. The encoded protein is CASSPTGGDSPLHF.